This T cell receptor (beta chain) was captured in a study of Graves' ophthalmopathy and Graves' hyperthyroidism. Study results and limitations: For predicting ophthalmopathy progression, the model had 70.59% sensitivity and nearly 75% specificity. Also, most clonotypes expanded in the thyroid above 0.001 frequency appeared in blood.

Symptoms, serum thyroxine and TRAb, thyroid ultrasound, and orbital computed tomography formed the diagnostic basis. From fresh peripheral blood, 8 to 10 ml in volume, the PBMCs were obtained. This clonotype has ten or more counts. Its antigen is undetermined. The TCR beta CDR3 regions underwent amplification from RNA transcripts. The library came from an HTBI-primed first-round RT-PCR and a second-round multiplex PCR. TCRdb ran MiXCR on the multiplex PCR reads and lists one entry per CDR3 protein. The table has 500,000 to 700,000 distinct CDR3 sequences, roughly 20% seen once. The source material was peripheral blood. The receptor was derived from a woman younger than 30 with stable Graves' hyperthyroidism. Some clones in this sample may be carry-over from other donors' samples.

CDR3 region: CSVRQVQGGYTF. CDR3 nucleotides: TGCAGCGTCCGACAGGTCCAGGGGGGCTACACCTTC. The J gene is TRBJ1-2, the V gene TRBV29-1, with D maybe TRBD1 (6 bases). The CDR3 is 12 residues long. Trimming stripped 6 bases from V and 8 bases from J, with 16 bases between. The V gene's germline CDR1 is SQVTM and CDR2 ANQGSEA.